The 20 T cell receptor beta chains in this list originate from one sample, sequenced in a study of cytomegalovirus exposure and HLA in healthy donors (dated 2017 in TCRdb). To prepare the library, the immunoSEQ multiplex PCR assay was applied. TCRdb holds this immuneACCESS table with in-frame rearrangements only. Some clones are missing; in checked studies, unresolved V genes explain under half, and the rest has no known cause. The sample records roughly 150,000 clones, around nine tenths of which are singletons. The top ten hold 2.5% to 3% of the sample. Sequencing was carried out using PBMCs. These receptors were obtained from a man aged 18 to 30 in good health and CMV-seronegative.

The rearrangement joins TRBV5-4 to TRBJ2-4; D possibly corresponds to TRBD1 (5 bases). Germline loops: CDR1 SGHNT, CDR2 YYREEE (reference sequence). The V end was cut by 1 base, the J end by 0 bases, with 8 bases between. The CDR3 spans 15 residues. The CDR3 protein is CASSLTGEAKNIQYF. The CDR3 DNA reads as TGTGCCAGCAGCTTGACAGGAGAAGCCAAAAACATTCAGTACTTC. Together with reference TRBV5-4 and TRBJ2-4, the CDR3 gives the full variable domain: ETGVTQSPTHLIKTRGQQVTLRCSSQSGHNTVSWYQQALGQGPQFIFQYYREEENGRGNFPPRFSGLQFPNYSSELNVNALELDDSALYLCASSLTGEAKNIQYFGAGTRLSVL.

The chain couples TRBV5-1 to TRBJ1-5; D is unclear. Trimming stripped 0 bases from V and 0 bases from J, with 7 bases between. The CDR3 runs to 15 residues. From germline, CDR1 is SGHRS and CDR2 YFSETQ. CDR3 nucleotide sequence: TGCGCCAGCAGCTTGGCAGCGGGTAGCAATCAGCCCCAGCATTTT. Translation gives CASSLAAGSNQPQHF. The whole variable domain, filled in from reference TRBV5-1 and TRBJ1-5, reads KAGVTQTPRYLIKTRGQQVTLSCSPISGHRSVSWYQQTPGQGLQFLFEYFSETQRNKGNFPGRFSGRQFSNSRSEMNVSTLELGDSALYLCASSLAAGSNQPQHFGDGTRLSIL.

In this sample, this clone turned up once. The V gene is TRBV6-5, the J gene TRBJ2-1; 14 bases align to TRBD2. V lost 6 bases to trimming and J lost 8 bases; unmatched junction nucleotides: 6. CDR1 is MNHEY, CDR2 SVGAGI, per germline. This CDR3 has 15 residues. The chain's CDR3 is CASSLGTSGSDEQFF. DNA for the CDR3: TGTGCCAGCAGCCTAGGGACTAGCGGGAGCGATGAGCAGTTCTTC.

This clone has more than one count but fewer than ten. J is TRBJ1-2 and V is TRBV27; D unresolved. In germline, CDR1 is MNHEY, CDR2 SMNVEV (reference sequence). Trimming left V 5 bases short and J 5 bases short, with 15 bases between. The CDR3 loop spans 14 amino acids. The CDR3 reads CASSRGPSGYGYTF. The CDR3 bases are TGTGCCAGCAGTCGAGGACCTTCGGGGTATGGCTACACCTTC.

This clone was found a few times. The chain recombines TRBV5-4 with TRBJ2-3; D ambiguous. Germline lookup yields CDR1 SGHNT and CDR2 YYREEE (reference sequence). The CDR3 contains 14 residues. V was cut by 4 bases and J by 2 bases, with 11 bases left in between. The CDR3 DNA sequence: TGTGCCAGCAGCGGGCAGGTGGCCACAGATACGCAGTATTTT. This translates into CASSGQVATDTQYF.

The chain carries TRBV5-4 and TRBJ2-6; the match to TRBD2 covers 7 bases. This CDR3 is 17 amino acids long. Germline CDR1 reads SGHNT; CDR2 reads YYREEE (reference sequence). The V segment lost 2 bases and the J segment 4 bases; nucleotides outside the gene matches: 9. The CDR3 DNA sequence: TGTGCCAGCAGCTTTGAGGGAGGGCTATCGGGGGCCAACGTCCTGACTTTC. This translates into CASSFEGGLSGANVLTF.

This chain links TRBV5-6 with TRBJ1-1; weak D call: TRBD1 (6 bases). The germline V gene has CDR1 SGHDT and CDR2 YYEEEE. V was pared by 4 bases and J by 1 base, with 14 bases between. The length of the CDR3 is 15 residues. Written as DNA, the CDR3 is TGTGCCAGCAGCATTCTGGACAGAGAGAACACTGAAGCTTTCTTT. This gives the protein CASSILDRENTEAFF.

This chain uses TRBV12-5 with TRBJ2-7; a weak D match, TRBD1 (6 bases). CDR1 and CDR2 from the germline V gene are LGHNT and FRNRAP. Between the trimmed V and J ends, which lost 1 base and 0 bases, there was a span of 19 bases. The CDR3 is 18 amino acids. The CDR3 DNA follows: TGTGCTAGTGGTTTGGAACCGGGACACCATTGCAGCTCCTACGAGCAGTACGTC. Its translation: CASGLEPGHHCSSYEQYV.

As to this clone: The sample carries other DNA sequences with the same CDR3. The gene calls are TRBV28 and TRBJ2-5, with D tentatively TRBD2 (6 bases). V was cut by 5 bases and J by 5 bases, with 12 bases left in between. The germline V gene has CDR1 MDHEN and CDR2 SYDVKM. The CDR3 is made up of 13 amino acids. In nucleotides, the CDR3 is TGTGCCAGCAGTACCCCAGGGAGGGAGACCCAGTACTTC. This encodes CASSTPGRETQYF.

The chain combines TRBV2 with TRBJ1-2; a possible D gene is TRBD1 (5 bases). The CDR3 extends over 12 amino acids. Per germline, CDR1 SNHLY and CDR2 FYNNEI. V lost 3 bases to trimming and J lost 5 bases, with 7 bases between them. The CDR3, as DNA: TGTGCCAGCAGTGACGGGGGTTATGGCTACACCTTC. Its translation is CASSDGGYGYTF.

The rearrangement links TRBV18 to TRBJ1-5; perhaps TRBD1 as D (6 bases). From germline, CDR1 is KGHSH and CDR2 LQKENI. CDR3 length: 15 amino acids. Trimming removed 1 base at V and 4 bases at J, with 11 bases between. The CDR3 protein is CASSPREGGNQPQHF. In nucleotides, the CDR3 is TGTGCCAGCTCACCACGGGAGGGGGGTAATCAGCCCCAGCATTTT.

J is TRBJ1-2 and V is TRBV28, with D tentatively TRBD1 (5 bases). V dropped 8 bases and J dropped 4 bases, with 14 bases sitting between them. This CDR3 is built from 13 residues. Germline V CDR1 and CDR2: MDHEN, SYDVKM. CDR3 sequence: CASGGVGLYGYTF. The CDR3 DNA reads as TGTGCCAGCGGGGGGGTCGGGCTCTATGGCTACACCTTC.

This clone was counted only a few times. This chain links TRBV7-9 with TRBJ1-5; TRBD1 aligns across 10 bases. The CDR3 spans 17 residues. Per the germline V gene, CDR1 is SEHNR and CDR2 is FQNEAQ (reference sequence). The trim removed 0 bases at V and 3 bases at J, leaving 5 bases unmatched. This CDR3 is CASSLAGGTGVNQPQHF. The CDR3 coding sequence is TGTGCCAGCAGCTTAGCGGGGGGGACAGGGGTCAATCAGCCCCAGCATTTT.

This clone was seen more than once but under ten times. V and J are TRBV5-1 and TRBJ2-4; perhaps TRBD2 as D (6 bases). This CDR3 has 14 amino acids. V was trimmed by 8 bases and J by 5 bases, leaving 17 bases between them. Germline V gene lookup returns CDR1 SGHRS and CDR2 YFSETQ. This chain's CDR3 is CASSPGTGENIQYF. The CDR3 nucleotides are TGCGCCAGTAGTCCCGGGACGGGAGAAAACATTCAGTACTTC.

This rearrangement joins TRBV7-9 to TRBJ1-5; D remains ambiguous. The germline V gene encodes CDR1 SEHNR and CDR2 FQNEAQ (reference sequence). The CDR3 extends over 14 amino acids. Deletions cut 6 bases from V and 6 bases from J, with 15 bases between. The CDR3 region is CASSWEGMGQPQHF. The CDR3 nucleotides are TGTGCCAGCAGTTGGGAGGGTATGGGTCAGCCCCAGCATTTT.

The CDR3 nucleotides are TGTGCCAGCAGATCTAGCGGGTTGGGTACCACAGATACGCAGTATTTT. It specifies CASRSSGLGTTDTQYF. The rearrangement uses TRBV27 and TRBJ2-3; 8 bases fit TRBD2. V dropped 6 bases and J dropped 2; count of bases not matched to a gene: 10. The CDR3 covers 16 residues. Looked up from germline, CDR1 is MNHEY and CDR2 is SMNVEV (reference sequence).

The J gene is TRBJ2-5, the V gene TRBV6-1; D is perhaps TRBD1 (7 bases). V shed 2 bases and J shed 5 bases, with 18 bases lying between them. From germline, CDR1 is MNHNS and CDR2 SASEGT. The CDR3 contains 16 residues. In nucleotides, the CDR3 is TGTGCCAGCAGTGAAACCCCGGACAGGAGGGGGGAGACCCAGTACTTC. Residues: CASSETPDRRGETQYF.

The V call is TRBV5-1, the J call TRBJ2-2; D not certain. Trimming pared 2 bases from V and 4 bases from J, leaving 6 bases between. The CDR3 contains 13 residues. The germline gives CDR1 SGHRS, CDR2 YFSETQ. The CDR3: CASSFIPTGELFF. CDR3 DNA sequence: TGCGCCAGCAGCTTCATCCCCACCGGGGAGCTGTTTTTT.

This chain joins TRBV21-1 and TRBJ2-7; the table gives TRBD1 as D, unverified against the DNA. TRBV21-1 is tagged as a pseudogene. The CDR3 spans 15 residues. The CDR3 bases are TGTGCCAGCAGCGGCATGACAGGGGAAGGCTACGAGCAGTACTTC. Translation gives CASSGMTGEGYEQYF.

V is TRBV25-1 and J is TRBJ2-7; 9 bases map to TRBD1. V lost 7 bases and J lost 4; bases outside the gene matches: 5. CDR1 and CDR2 from the germline V gene are MGHDK and SYGVNS. The CDR3 is 13 residues long. The CDR3: CASTSGTGYEQYF. The CDR3 nucleotides are TGTGCCAGCACCTCCGGGACAGGGTACGAGCAGTACTTC.